The next 14 T cell receptor beta chains were all read from a single sample in a study of shared clonotypes between healthy human individuals. TCRdb's copy holds only in-frame clones and misses some; the assay was immunoSEQ multiplex PCR. Of over a million clones in the sample, around 97% are singletons; the top ten hold approximately 1.1%. Material for sequencing was naive CD4+ T cells sorted from blood. Subset indicated: CD45RA+ positively selected. These receptors all stem from a man aged 30-40 years in good health.

The chain links TRBV7-9 to TRBJ2-7; D gene uncertain. Germline V gene lookup returns CDR1 SEHNR and CDR2 FQNEAQ (reference sequence). Trimming took off 1 base at V and 0 bases at J, with 16 bases between the two ends. This CDR3 spans 17 amino acids. As DNA, the CDR3 is TGTGCCAGCAGCTTAGTTTTGGACGCCTTCAGCTCCTACGAGCAGTACTTC. It codes for CASSLVLDAFSSYEQYF.

The sample holds a few counts of this clone. The chain employs TRBV6-1 and TRBJ2-6; D tentatively reads TRBD1 or TRBD2 (5 bases each). Germline values: CDR1 MNHNS, CDR2 SASEGT. CDR3 length: 14 residues. V lost 6 bases and J 3 bases, leaving 9 bases between the germline ends. CDR3 loop: CASRGVDGANVLTF. CDR3 in DNA: TGTGCCAGCAGGGGGGTTGATGGGGCCAACGTCCTGACTTTC.

About this clone: This specimen includes other DNA sequences encoding the same CDR3. This chain connects TRBV9 to TRBJ2-5; D is unclear. The V gene's germline CDR1 is SGDLS and CDR2 YYNGEE. The V and J ends lost 0 bases and 5 bases respectively, with 8 bases between them. The CDR3 runs 13 residues. The CDR3 spells CASSVGYRETQYF. The CDR3 nucleotides read TGTGCCAGCAGCGTAGGATATCGGGAGACCCAGTACTTC.

The V gene is TRBV29-1, the J gene TRBJ2-7, with 8 bases that match TRBD1. Germline trimming cut 4 bases from V and 4 bases from J; bases unmatched to any gene: 12. The CDR3 covers 15 residues. Germline CDR1 reads SQVTM; CDR2 reads ANQGSEA. The chain's CDR3 is CSVGYRAGGIYEQYF. CDR3 coding DNA: TGCAGCGTTGGTTATAGGGCAGGGGGCATTTACGAGCAGTACTTC.

The V and J genes are TRBV6-5 and TRBJ1-5; TRBD1 is a possible D gene (6 bases). This CDR3 comprises 12 residues. Germline CDR1 reads MNHEY; CDR2 reads SVGAGI. Trimming pared 4 bases from V and 15 bases from J, leaving 16 bases between. The CDR3 bases are TGTGCCAGCAGTTCAGGCCGGGGGCAGTGGCATTTT. It codes for CASSSGRGQWHF.

Concerning this clone itself: Other nucleotide sequences in the sample specify the same CDR3. The chain uses TRBV5-6 and TRBJ2-1; D gene ambiguous. Germline loops: CDR1 SGHDT, CDR2 YYEEEE. The length of the CDR3 is 13 residues. Between the trimmed V and J ends, which lost 0 bases and 4 bases, there was a span of 5 bases. The CDR3 bases are TGTGCCAGCAGCTTGGTCAGTTACAATGAGCAGTTCTTC. The encoded protein is CASSLVSYNEQFF.

The rearrangement uses TRBV5-1 and TRBJ2-1; D remains unclear. The germline gives CDR1 SGHRS, CDR2 YFSETQ. V gave up 4 bases and J gave up 0 bases, with 11 bases separating them. The CDR3 runs to 15 residues. The DNA of the CDR3 is TGCGCCAGCAGCCCCCCTCACGACTCCTACAATGAGCAGTTCTTC. Translating gives CASSPPHDSYNEQFF.

The CDR3 nucleotides read TGTGCCAGTAGTGTGGACAGAGGACTAGCGGGGTACACAGATACGCAGTATTTT. This codes for CASSVDRGLAGYTDTQYF. The J gene is TRBJ2-3, the V gene TRBV19; 12 positions match TRBD2. The V gene's germline CDR1 is LNHDA and CDR2 SQIVND (reference sequence). CDR3 size: 18 residues. Trimming at V came to 5 bases and at J to 2 bases, leaving 11 bases not matched to a gene. Using reference TRBV19 and TRBJ2-3 for the parts outside the CDR3, the full variable domain is DGGITQSPKYLFRKEGQNVTLSCEQNLNHDAMYWYRQDPGQGLRLIYYSQIVNDFQKGDIAEGYSVSREKKESFPLTVTSAQKNPTAFYLCASSVDRGLAGYTDTQYFGPGTRLTVL.

The chain combines TRBV5-1 with TRBJ2-1, with 7 bases matching TRBD1. Germline CDR1 reads SGHRS; CDR2 reads YFSETQ. The V gene end was trimmed by 3 bases and the J gene end by 2 bases; junction bases not matched to a gene: 5. There are 15 residues in the CDR3. CDR3: CASSSRDSTYNEQFF. The CDR3 bases are TGCGCCAGCAGCTCACGGGACAGCACCTACAATGAGCAGTTCTTC.

This clone was detected a few times. This chain joins TRBV5-1 and TRBJ2-1; D gene uncertain. Germline lookup yields CDR1 SGHRS and CDR2 YFSETQ. Trimming cost V 0 bases and J 4 bases, with 5 bases left between them. The CDR3 length is 13 residues. The chain's CDR3 is CASSLVRYNEQFF. The CDR3 nucleotides are TGCGCCAGCAGCTTGGTTAGATACAATGAGCAGTTCTTC.

This clone was observed a single time. The chain joins TRBV7-9 to TRBJ2-3; weak D call: TRBD2 (6 bases). V was pared by 5 bases and J by 2 bases, with 14 bases between. CDR1 and CDR2 (germline): SEHNR, FQNEAQ (reference sequence). This CDR3 region has 15 residues. CDR3 coding DNA: TGTGCCAGCAGCATAAGCGGAGGGTCCACAGATACGCAGTATTTT. This gives the protein CASSISGGSTDTQYF.

The chain joins TRBV7-9 to TRBJ2-7; 7 positions agree with TRBD1. CDR3 length: 16 amino acids. Germline-derived CDR1 and CDR2 are SEHNR and FQNEAQ (reference sequence). The V gene end was trimmed by 5 bases and the J gene end by 3 bases; junction bases not matched to a gene: 13. The CDR3 is CASSPKGTAPLYEQYF. CDR3 sequence (DNA): TGTGCCAGCAGCCCAAAGGGGACAGCTCCTCTCTACGAGCAGTACTTC.

The chain employs TRBV9 and TRBJ2-1; D is undetermined. The germline V gene encodes CDR1 SGDLS and CDR2 YYNGEE. The ends were cut back, 0 bases at V and 9 bases at J, with 13 bases in the middle. The CDR3 is 14 residues long. The CDR3 is CASSVVVTQSEQFF. CDR3 in DNA: TGTGCCAGCAGCGTAGTGGTTACACAATCTGAGCAGTTCTTC.

The chain uses TRBV6-1 and TRBJ2-7; tentative D call: TRBD1 (5 bases). CDR1 and CDR2 from the germline V gene are MNHNS and SASEGT. The CDR3 is made up of 13 amino acids. The V and J ends lost 6 bases and 4 bases respectively, with 13 bases between them. CDR3 coding DNA: TGTGCCAGCAGGCAGGGTGCGCTTTACGAGCAGTACTTC. This codes for CASRQGALYEQYF.